The 9 T cell receptor beta chains below were found in one sample sequenced in a study of blood T cell repertoires in COVID-19. TCRdb's copy holds only in-frame clones and misses some; the assay was immunoSEQ multiplex PCR. This table has around 120,000 clones, around 85% appearing once. The sequenced sample was peripheral blood. The receptor set was obtained from a man aged 70-80 years with active or convalescent COVID-19.

This chain connects TRBV2 to TRBJ2-7, with 9 bases lining up with TRBD2. After removal of 4 bases from V and 4 bases from J, the junction contained 8 bases not matched to a gene. The CDR3 has 15 residues. CDR1 SNHLY and CDR2 FYNNEI come from the germline V gene. The CDR3 sequence: CASSGNSGGIYEQYF. CDR3 sequence (DNA): TGTGCCAGCAGTGGTAATAGCGGGGGTATTTACGAGCAGTACTTC.

V and J are TRBV6-5 and TRBJ1-1; a weak D match, TRBD1 (5 bases). CDR3 size: 14 residues. In germline, CDR1 is MNHEY, CDR2 SVGAGI. V gave up 6 bases and J gave up 3 bases, with 14 bases separating them. In DNA form, the CDR3 reads TGTGCCAGCAGGGATACAGGACCTGACACTGAAGCTTTCTTT. Translating gives CASRDTGPDTEAFF.

This chain uses TRBV24-1 with TRBJ1-2; D possibly corresponds to TRBD1 (6 bases). Germline CDR1 KGHDR, CDR2 SFDVKD. Between the trimmed V and J ends, which lost 4 bases and 3 bases, there was a span of 14 bases. This CDR3 has 15 amino acids. The CDR3 bases are TGTGCCACCAGTGAATCTGGGGGCGTTGACTATGGCTACACCTTC. The encoded protein is CATSESGGVDYGYTF.

This chain connects TRBV7-2 to TRBJ1-1, with 7 bases identical to TRBD1. CDR3 length: 16 residues. Germline-derived CDR1 and CDR2 are SGHTA and FQGNSA. J was trimmed by 2 bases and V by 4 bases; bases with no gene match: 10. The CDR3 protein is CASSSSFDRANTEAFF. In nucleotides, the CDR3 is TGTGCCAGCAGCTCAAGTTTCGACAGGGCCAACACTGAAGCTTTCTTT.

V and J are TRBV9 and TRBJ2-1, with 8 positions matching TRBD1. This CDR3 is built from 18 residues. Germline V gene lookup returns CDR1 SGDLS and CDR2 YYNGEE. The junction had 10 bases not matched to a gene; V was cut back by 1 base and J by 1 base. The CDR3 sequence: CASSVSPSGQGSYNEQFF. The CDR3 nucleotides are TGTGCCAGCAGCGTATCCCCCTCCGGACAGGGATCCTACAATGAGCAGTTCTTC.

A single count supports this clone. The chain joins TRBV6-1 to TRBJ2-7; 7 bases fit TRBD1. Germline V CDR1 and CDR2: MNHNS, SASEGT. The CDR3 consists of 15 residues. V was pared by 2 bases and J by 3 bases, with 7 bases of the junction left unmatched. DNA for the CDR3: TGTGCCAGCAGTGAACAAGGGACAGCGTACTACGAGCAGTACTTC. It yields the protein CASSEQGTAYYEQYF.

This clone is labeled as hyperexpanded (1% or more). The sample carries other DNA sequences with the same CDR3. The chain carries TRBV5-1 and TRBJ2-7; 10 nucleotides match TRBD2. CDR1 is SGHRS and CDR2 is YFSETQ in the germline V gene. This CDR3 spans 14 amino acids. J was trimmed by 4 bases and V by 0 bases; bases with no gene match: 1. The CDR3 DNA reads as TGCGCCAGCAGCTTGGGAGCGGGGGGGTACGAGCAGTACTTC. Protein sequence: CASSLGAGGYEQYF.

This chain connects TRBV18 to TRBJ2-5; 12 nucleotides match TRBD2. The junction had 11 bases not matched to a gene; V was cut back by 6 bases and J by 3 bases. The CDR3 is 17 amino acids. The germline CDR1 and CDR2 sequences are KGHSH and LQKENI. The CDR3 nucleotides read TGTGCCAGCTCGAGCCGGACTAGCGGGATAGGCGAAGAGACCCAGTACTTC. Its translation: CASSSRTSGIGEETQYF.

This clone appeared a single time. The CDR3 region is CASSSSESSGSVEQYF. CDR3 in DNA: TGTGCCAGCAGCTCCTCTGAGAGTAGCGGGAGTGTGGAGCAGTACTTC. The rearrangement joins TRBV5-4 to TRBJ2-7, with 9 nucleotides matching TRBD2. The CDR3 has 16 amino acids. The germline CDR1 and CDR2 sequences are SGHNT and YYREEE (reference sequence). Trimming at V came to 3 bases and at J to 7 bases, leaving 14 bases not matched to a gene.